This T cell receptor (beta chain) was sequenced for a study of regulatory T cells in long-lasting Graves disease. Notes on this clonotype: Its specificity is unknown.

Germline trimming cut 5 bases from V and 5 bases from J; bases unmatched to any gene: 8. Germline V CDR1 and CDR2: SEHNR, FQNEAQ (reference sequence). The CDR3 spans 16 residues. Study conclusions and caveats: It was in persistent disease that TRBV28, TRBJ1-2 and TRBJ2-5 were favored.

As for time point: newly diagnosed GD, antithyroid drugs for less than 3 months. Isolated PBMC RNA provided the starting material for the TCR library. Arm-PCR with iRepertoire HTBI primers amplified the CDR3 regions for these TCR beta libraries. One entry per CDR3 protein, called by TCRdb with MiXCR from the multiplex PCR reads. The table records about 530,000 distinct CDR3 sequences, more than 15% of them present only once. This sample also appeared in a second study, on T cells in Graves' hyperthyroidism and ophthalmopathy. That publication notes: Most expanded thyroid clonotypes above 0.001 recurred in blood.

This sequence was found in a woman aged 40-65 years with Graves disease. The input for sequencing was peripheral blood mononuclear cells (PBMCs), taken at new diagnosis, from a patient treated with antithyroid drugs. This chain connects TRBV7-9 to TRBJ1-6, with 8 positions matching TRBD1. This chain's CDR3 is CASSLRDRFNNSPLHF. The CDR3 bases are TGTGCCAGCAGCCTCCGGGACAGGTTTAATAATTCACCCCTCCACTTT. The entire variable domain, with the rest obtained from reference TRBV7-9 and TRBJ1-6, is as follows: DTGVSQNPRHKITKRGQNVTFRCDPISEHNRLYWYRQTLGQGPEFLTYFQNEAQLEKSRLLSDRFSAERPKGSFSTLEIQRTEQGDSAMYLCASSLRDRFNNSPLHFGNGTRLTVT.